This entry describes one T cell receptor beta chain. The data derive from a study of CD8 T cells in Susac syndrome. cDNA came from roughly 0.53 to 1 ug RNA primed by random hexamers. The TCR beta CDR3 was amplified by immunoSEQ multiplex PCR across 54 Vbeta, 13 Jbeta. MiXCR, applied by TCRdb to the immunoSEQ multiplex PCR reads, yields one record per CDR3 protein. Altogether some 300,000 distinct CDR3 sequences are present, about 89% being singletons, with the ten largest covering about 0.17%. The germline V gene has CDR1 DFQATT and CDR2 SNEGSKA (reference sequence). The CDR3 runs 14 residues. With 0 bases clipped from V and 7 bases from J, the junction kept 6 bases outside the gene matches.

Sequences were obtained from CD8+ T cells from PBMCs. The chain joins TRBV20-1 to TRBJ1-5, with 7 bases that match TRBD1. The source is a human donor with multiple sclerosis. CDR3 in DNA: TGCAGTGCTAGAGATTTAGGGGGCAGCCAGCCCCAGCATTTT. It encodes CSARDLGGSQPQHF.